These 27 T cell receptor beta chains originate from one sample sequenced in a study of cytomegalovirus exposure and HLA in healthy donors. The PCR was carried out with 60 Vbeta primers and 13 Jbeta primers. Clones were sequenced by immunoSEQ multiplex PCR, and TCRdb holds only the in-frame ones, with some missing. The table lists about 120,000 clones, 80% of them singletons. Sequencing used PBMCs. The receptors stem from a female donor in good health and CMV-seropositive.

The rearrangement uses TRBV4-3 and TRBJ2-5; D possibly corresponds to TRBD2 (5 bases). Trimming left V 4 bases short and J 2 bases short, with 17 bases between. CDR1 LGHNA and CDR2 YSLEER come from the germline V gene. The CDR3 spans 16 residues. Here the CDR3 DNA reads TGCGCCAGCAGCCTAGAGACGGGGTCAACACAAGAGACCCAGTACTTC. Amino acid sequence: CASSLETGSTQETQYF.

The J gene is TRBJ2-5, the V gene TRBV19; 8 positions agree with TRBD2. The CDR3 totals 15 residues. V was clipped by 5 bases and J by 1 base; unmatched bases: 6. CDR1 is LNHDA and CDR2 is SQIVND in the germline V gene (reference sequence). CDR3 in DNA: TGTGCCAGTAGTTCGGGGGGGTTGGGCCAAGAGACCCAGTACTTC. This translates into CASSSGGLGQETQYF. The full variable domain, in which reference TRBV19 and TRBJ2-5 provide the parts outside the CDR3, is DGGITQSPKYLFRKEGQNVTLSCEQNLNHDAMYWYRQDPGQGLRLIYYSQIVNDFQKGDIAEGYSVSREKKESFPLTVTSAQKNPTAFYLCASSSGGLGQETQYFGPGTRLLVL.

The J gene is TRBJ2-7, the V gene TRBV30; 10 positions match TRBD2. This CDR3 contains 12 residues. After removal of 7 bases from V and 9 bases from J, the junction contained 9 bases not matched to a gene. CDR1 is GTSNPN, CDR2 SVGIG, per germline (reference sequence). The CDR3 reads CASSTSGATQYF. The CDR3 DNA is TGTGCCTCCTCCACTAGCGGGGCCACGCAGTACTTC.

This chain joins TRBV30 and TRBJ1-5, with TRBD1 as a possible D gene (5 bases). Trimming removed 1 base at V and 6 bases at J, with 10 bases between. CDR3 length: 13 amino acids. Looked up from germline, CDR1 is GTSNPN and CDR2 is SVGIG (reference sequence). CDR3 in amino acids: CAWSAAGGQPQHF. The DNA of the CDR3 is TGTGCCTGGAGTGCAGCCGGGGGTCAGCCCCAGCATTTT.

This rearrangement joins TRBV7-8 to TRBJ2-3, with D possibly being TRBD2 (6 bases). Trimming stripped 4 bases from V and 2 bases from J, with 10 bases between. Germline CDR1 is SGHVS and CDR2 is FQNEAQ. The CDR3 loop spans 14 amino acids. CDR3 in DNA: TGTGCCAGCAGCTCACTAGCAATCACAGATACGCAGTATTTT. Residues: CASSSLAITDTQYF.

This clone occurred a few times. This chain connects TRBV2 to TRBJ1-1; maybe TRBD1 (5 bases). Germline V CDR1 and CDR2: SNHLY, FYNNEI. The CDR3 is made up of 14 amino acids. V shed 3 bases and J shed 4 bases, with 12 bases lying between them. CDR3 loop: CASSEGGFSTEAFF. The CDR3 coding sequence is TGTGCCAGCAGTGAGGGGGGGTTTAGCACTGAAGCTTTCTTT.

This chain uses TRBV9 with TRBJ1-5, with 8 bases lining up with TRBD1. This CDR3 has 16 residues. Trimming took 4 bases from V and 2 from J; bases not matched to a gene: 8. Germline V CDR1 and CDR2: SGDLS, YYNGEE. CDR3 DNA sequence: TGTGCCAGCAGCTCCGGACAGGGCAGGGGCAATCAGCCCCAGCATTTT. Amino acids: CASSSGQGRGNQPQHF.

The chain joins TRBV7-2 to TRBJ2-3; D unclear. CDR1 SGHTA and CDR2 FQGNSA come from the germline V gene. The CDR3 has 14 amino acids. V lost 4 bases and J lost 0, with 8 bases in between. This CDR3 is CASSSGPSTDTQYF. CDR3 nucleotide sequence: TGTGCCAGCAGCTCGGGTCCTAGCACAGATACGCAGTATTTT.

This chain links TRBV11-2 with TRBJ2-5, with D perhaps TRBD1 (5 bases). CDR3 length: 13 residues. The V gene lost 5 bases and the J gene lost 2 bases, with 9 bases spanning the gap. Looked up from germline, CDR1 is SGHAT and CDR2 is FQNNGV. DNA for the CDR3: TGTGCCAGCAGCCCACAGGTACAAGAGACCCAGTACTTC. Amino acid sequence: CASSPQVQETQYF.

The table lists this clone with a count of one. This chain links TRBV7-2 with TRBJ1-3, with D maybe TRBD1 (6 bases). The CDR3 sequence is 13 residues long. V dropped 3 bases and J dropped 7 bases, with 10 bases sitting between them. CDR1 and CDR2 (germline): SGHTA, FQGNSA. The chain's CDR3 is CASSFDRQNTIYF. In DNA form, the CDR3 reads TGTGCCAGCAGCTTTGACAGGCAGAACACCATATATTTT.

The V and J genes are TRBV10-3 and TRBJ1-2; 7 bases match TRBD1. Germline values: CDR1 ENHRY, CDR2 SYGVKD. V shed 7 bases, J shed 2 bases, and the junction held 4 bases outside the gene matches. CDR3 length: 13 residues. The CDR3 DNA sequence: TGTGCCATCACCGAACAGGGGAACTATGGCTACACCTTC. This sequence encodes CAITEQGNYGYTF.

DNA of the CDR3: TGTGCCAGTAGTAAAATAGGGACTCACCTTAACTACGAGCAGTACTTC. Encoded protein: CASSKIGTHLNYEQYF. The rearrangement joins TRBV19 to TRBJ2-7, with D possibly being TRBD2 (6 bases). Trimming cost V 4 bases and J 3 bases, with 19 bases left between them. This CDR3 has 16 residues. Germline V gives CDR1 LNHDA, CDR2 SQIVND (reference sequence).

This sequence joins TRBV27 and TRBJ2-3; D may be TRBD2 (6 bases). Per the germline V gene, CDR1 is MNHEY and CDR2 is SMNVEV (reference sequence). Trimming pared 6 bases from V and 3 bases from J, leaving 19 bases between. The CDR3 covers 16 residues. The CDR3 DNA reads as TGTGCCAGCAGATCCCGACTAGGCCCCCGGACAGATACGCAGTATTTT. Translating gives CASRSRLGPRTDTQYF.

This rearrangement joins TRBV5-1 to TRBJ2-3, with 8 nucleotides matching TRBD2. Trimming at V came to 4 bases and at J to 4 bases, leaving 14 bases not matched to a gene. Germline values: CDR1 SGHRS, CDR2 YFSETQ. The length of the CDR3 is 17 residues. This chain's CDR3 is CASSPNIAGPRPDTQYF. The DNA of the CDR3 is TGCGCCAGCAGCCCAAACATAGCGGGGCCGAGGCCAGATACGCAGTATTTT.

This chain uses TRBV5-1 with TRBJ2-1; the D is unclear. The V end lost 0 bases, the J end lost 2 bases, and 12 bases lay between the germline ends. The germline CDR1 and CDR2 sequences are SGHRS and YFSETQ. The CDR3 totals 16 residues. The CDR3, as DNA: TGCGCCAGCAGCTTGGAATCGACATTCGCCTACAATGAGCAGTTCTTC. Encoded protein: CASSLESTFAYNEQFF.

V usage is TRBV19 and J usage is TRBJ2-1; 9 nucleotides align to TRBD2. Germline lookup yields CDR1 LNHDA and CDR2 SQIVND (reference sequence). After removal of 7 bases from V and 8 bases from J, the junction contained 12 bases not matched to a gene. This CDR3 contains 15 residues. The CDR3 loop is CASTLAGGSIYEQFF. DNA of the CDR3: TGTGCCAGTACCCTCGCGGGGGGGTCAATCTATGAGCAGTTCTTC.

CDR3: CAWSVSGGFGYTF. CDR3 coding DNA: TGTGCCTGGAGTGTATCAGGGGGATTTGGCTACACCTTC. The rearrangement joins TRBV30 to TRBJ1-2, with 7 nucleotides matching TRBD1. Germline trimming cut 0 bases from V and 7 bases from J; bases unmatched to any gene: 5. Germline V lookup: CDR1 GTSNPN, CDR2 SVGIG (reference sequence). This CDR3 has 13 amino acids.

CDR3 in DNA: TGTGCCAGCATGACGATGGGCTCACCCCTCCACTTT. It yields the protein CASMTMGSPLHF. The chain combines TRBV6-1 with TRBJ1-6; no reliable D call. Between the trimmed V and J ends, which lost 7 bases and 10 bases, there was a span of 11 bases. The CDR3 loop spans 12 amino acids. Germline CDR1 is MNHNS and CDR2 is SASEGT.

This rearrangement joins TRBV27 to TRBJ1-1; D gene ambiguous. The germline CDR1 and CDR2 sequences are MNHEY and SMNVEV (reference sequence). The length of the CDR3 is 14 residues. Trimming took off 3 bases at V and 4 bases at J, with 12 bases between the two ends. CDR3 in amino acids: CASSFFREGTEAFF. The CDR3 nucleotides are TGTGCCAGCAGTTTCTTCCGGGAGGGCACTGAAGCTTTCTTT.

This clone was seen only a few times. The CDR3 loop reads CASSLGSNEKLFF. DNA for the CDR3: TGCGCCAGCAGCTTGGGCAGTAATGAAAAACTGTTTTTT. This chain connects TRBV5-1 to TRBJ1-4; the D is unclear. Germline loops: CDR1 SGHRS, CDR2 YFSETQ. This CDR3 has 13 amino acids. Trimming took 0 bases from V and 4 from J, leaving 4 bases between them.

The chain combines TRBV6-5 with TRBJ1-1; D is unresolved. The CDR3 has 13 amino acids. The germline CDR1 and CDR2 sequences are MNHEY and SVGAGI. Trimming stripped 0 bases from V and 4 bases from J, with 6 bases between. CDR3 in amino acids: CASSYSRVTEAFF. CDR3 nucleotide sequence: TGTGCCAGCAGTTACTCGAGGGTCACTGAAGCTTTCTTT.

This clone was seen a handful of times. The J gene is TRBJ2-2, the V gene TRBV19; D possibly corresponds to TRBD2 (6 bases). Germline CDR1 and CDR2: LNHDA and SQIVND (reference sequence). The V and J ends lost 6 bases and 1 base respectively, with 9 bases between them. This CDR3 contains 14 residues. CDR3 nucleotide sequence: TGTGCCAGTAGGTGGAGGGAGAACACCGGGGAGCTGTTTTTT. The encoded protein is CASRWRENTGELFF.

This clone showed up just once. The chain carries TRBV6-6 and TRBJ1-2, with TRBD1 matching 7 bases. Per the germline V gene, CDR1 is MNHNY and CDR2 is SVGAGI (reference sequence). This CDR3 spans 13 amino acids. V lost 4 bases to trimming and J lost 8 bases; unmatched junction nucleotides: 7. The DNA for the CDR3 is TGTGCCAGCAGTTCGACAGGGAGAGGCGGCTACACCTTC. It translates to CASSSTGRGGYTF.

J is TRBJ2-7 and V is TRBV6-1, with 7 bases aligning to TRBD1. This CDR3 comprises 13 residues. CDR1 is MNHNS, CDR2 SASEGT, per germline. Unmatched junction bases numbered 6, after V lost 1 base and J lost 9 bases. CDR3 sequence reads: CASSEGQGGGQYF. The DNA for the CDR3 is TGTGCCAGCAGTGAAGGACAGGGTGGTGGGCAGTACTTC.

The chain employs TRBV30 and TRBJ2-2; no clear D. Trimming pared 2 bases from V and 2 bases from J, leaving 3 bases between. Germline CDR1 GTSNPN, CDR2 SVGIG (reference sequence). The CDR3 sequence is 12 residues long. The CDR3 DNA sequence: TGTGCCTGGAGTCAAAACACCGGGGAGCTGTTTTTT. It translates to CAWSQNTGELFF.

The rearrangement uses TRBV6-5 and TRBJ2-3; 9 positions agree with TRBD1. This CDR3 is 15 amino acids long. The germline CDR1 and CDR2 sequences are MNHEY and SVGAGI. Trimming took 4 bases from V and 4 from J; bases not matched to a gene: 6. Written as DNA, the CDR3 is TGTGCCAGCAGTTCTCCGGACAGGGGCCCAGATACGCAGTATTTT. Protein product: CASSSPDRGPDTQYF.

This chain connects TRBV6-5 to TRBJ1-1; D is undetermined. CDR1 and CDR2 from the germline V gene are MNHEY and SVGAGI. Deletions cut 0 bases from V and 0 bases from J, with 8 bases between. This CDR3 comprises 15 residues. The CDR3, as DNA: TGTGCCAGCAGTTACTCGGCAGTTATGAACACTGAAGCTTTCTTT. As protein: CASSYSAVMNTEAFF.